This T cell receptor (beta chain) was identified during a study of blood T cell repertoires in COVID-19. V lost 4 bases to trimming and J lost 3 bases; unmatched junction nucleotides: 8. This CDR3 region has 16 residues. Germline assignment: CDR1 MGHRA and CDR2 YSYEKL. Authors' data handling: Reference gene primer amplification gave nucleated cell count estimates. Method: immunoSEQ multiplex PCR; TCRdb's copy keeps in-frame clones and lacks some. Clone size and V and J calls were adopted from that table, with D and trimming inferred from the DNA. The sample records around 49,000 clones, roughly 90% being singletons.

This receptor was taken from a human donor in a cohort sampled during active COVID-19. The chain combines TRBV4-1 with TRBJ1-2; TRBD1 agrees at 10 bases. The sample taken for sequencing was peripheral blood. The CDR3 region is CASSLHVGQGDYGYTF. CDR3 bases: TGCGCCAGCAGCCTACACGTTGGACAGGGGGACTATGGCTACACCTTC.